The rows below give T cell receptor beta chains drawn from one sample of a study of regulatory T cells in long-lasting Graves disease. TCRdb redid the calling of the multiplex PCR reads with MiXCR, one entry per CDR3 protein. This sample has 450,000 or so distinct CDR3 sequences, with 20% to 25% found just once. The sample was peripheral blood mononuclear cells (PBMCs), taken when the disease was refractory, from a patient treated with antithyroid drugs. The receptors were gathered from a female donor with Graves disease. Both conserved end residues are part of each CDR3. Each record gives: V gene, clone size, J gene, D gene, CDR3 DNA, CDR3 protein. The D gene is left open where the match is weak. Rows give clone size only sometimes, using once, few, many, or a class for an expanded clone.

TRBV6-2/TRBV6-3	many	TRBJ2-7	TRBD1	TGTGCCAGCAGTTACGGCGGGACAGGTCGCGAGCAGTACTTC	CASSYGGTGREQYF
TRBV19	few	TRBJ1-2	-	TGTGCCAGTAGGAGCACAGGGCGAAGTGGCTACACCTTC	CASRSTGRSGYTF
TRBV7-9	-	TRBJ2-7	-	TGTGCCAGCAGCACGACCACAGGGACCTCGGGCTACGAGCAGTACTTC	CASSTTTGTSGYEQYF
TRBV7-9	-	TRBJ2-6	-	TGTGCCAGCAGCTTCGGAGGGTTTCGATCTGGGGCCAACGTCCTGACTTTC	CASSFGGFRSGANVLTF
TRBV2	few	TRBJ2-1	TRBD2	TGTGCCAGCTCGGGACTAGCTGAGCAGTTCTTC	CASSGLAEQFF
TRBV5-6	few	TRBJ2-7	-	TGTGCCAGCAGCATCACGGCCGAGCAGTACTTC	CASSITAEQYF
TRBV28	many	TRBJ1-2	-	TGTGCCAGCAGTTTTTCGGGGGGATCTAACTATGGCTACACCTTC	CASSFSGGSNYGYTF
TRBV30	few	TRBJ2-2	-	TGTGCCGGCCGGACAGTCGGGGAGCTGTTTTTT	CAGRTVGELFF
TRBV5-5	-	TRBJ1-5	TRBD1	TGTGCCAGCAGCTCCAGGGGGGGTTCGAGCAATCAGCCCCAGCATTTT	CASSSRGGSSNQPQHF
TRBV6-4	few	TRBJ2-5	TRBD2	TGTGCCAGCAGCGCGGGGGTTCAAGAGACCCAGTACTTC	CASSAGVQETQYF
TRBV28	many	TRBJ2-3	TRBD2	TGTGCCAGCAGTTTCTGGCCTAGCGGAGCCCGTAGCACAGATACGCAGTATTTT	CASSFWPSGARSTDTQYF
TRBV7-9	few	TRBJ2-7	-	TGTGCCAGCAGCCCCACAGGTGGGGTGGTCAATTCCTACGAGCAGTACTTC	CASSPTGGVVNSYEQYF
TRBV4-3	few	TRBJ1-4	TRBD1	TGCGCCAGCAGCCAAGATCACGGGACAGCGTATGAAAAACTGTTTTTT	CASSQDHGTAYEKLFF
TRBV5-1	few	TRBJ2-7	-	TGCGCCAGCAGCCCAAATCCGGGACGGACCTACGAGCAGTACTTC	CASSPNPGRTYEQYF
TRBV6-5	-	TRBJ1-2	-	TGTGCCAGCAGTTACTCGGGGGTGGATCCTCTCCATGGCCACACCTTC	CASSYSGVDPLHGHTF
TRBV9	-	TRBJ1-3	-	TGTGCCAGCAGCGCGCCGGGCAGAGACTCTGGAAACACCATATATTTT	CASSAPGRDSGNTIYF
TRBV4-3	-	TRBJ2-3	TRBD2	TGCGCCAGCAGCCCTGAAGGGGCTAGCGGGGGGGGCACAGATACGCAGTATTTT	CASSPEGASGGGTDTQYF
TRBV20-1	-	TRBJ1-1	-	TGCAGTGCTATTGAAGGGGCCTTTATAGCTTTCTTT	CSAIEGAFIAFF
TRBV20-1	-	TRBJ2-7	-	TGCAGTGCTAGCTTACTAGCATACGAGCAGTACTTC	CSASLLAYEQYF
TRBV12-3/TRBV12-4	-	TRBJ2-2	-	TGTGCCAGCGCGGGTTGGTTCGCCGGGGAGCTGTTTTTT	CASAGWFAGELFF
TRBV5-1	-	TRBJ2-7	-	TGCGCCAGCAGATTGGACACCCCCAGAGAGCAGTACTTC	CASRLDTPREQYF
TRBV2	many	TRBJ2-2	-	TGTGCCAGCAGTGATGGGGGGATCGGGGAGCTGTTTTTT	CASSDGGIGELFF
TRBV10-3	few	TRBJ2-5	TRBD1	TGTGCCATCAGTGAAGGGACAGGGGTTCAAGAGACCCAGTACTTC	CAISEGTGVQETQYF
TRBV6-1	few	TRBJ2-6	TRBD2	TGTGCCAGCAGTGAAATCGGTCCCGGGGTGGAGGGGAGGGCTGGGGCCAACGTCCTGACTTTC	CASSEIGPGVEGRAGANVLTF
TRBV11-2	many	TRBJ1-1	-	TGTGCCAGCAGCTCGACTGCACAAGCTTTCTTT	CASSSTAQAFF
TRBV6-1	few	TRBJ1-1	-	TGTGCCAGCAGTCGAGTGGACACTGAAGCTTTCTTT	CASSRVDTEAFF
TRBV24-1	-	TRBJ2-2	-	TGTGCCACCAGTGCAGATCGGGGCCCCAAAAACGTCGCGAACACCGGGGAGCTGTTTTTT	CATSADRGPKNVANTGELFF
TRBV4-3	-	TRBJ1-6	-	TGCGCCAGCAGCCAAGATCGGGTCGAGAGCTCCTATAATTCACCCCTCCACTTT	CASSQDRVESSYNSPLHF
TRBV6-1	few	TRBJ1-2	TRBD1	TGTGCCAGCATCACGGACAGGGGTCGTCTCGGTGGCTACACCTTC	CASITDRGRLGGYTF
TRBV30	many	TRBJ1-2	-	TGTGCCTGGAACGCTTACGTAAACTATGGCTACACCTTC	CAWNAYVNYGYTF
TRBV27	many	TRBJ2-5	TRBD2	TGTGCCAGCAGTTTATTTCGGGCTAGCGGAGGCCGAGAGACCCAGTACTTC	CASSLFRASGGRETQYF
TRBV5-1	many	TRBJ2-7	-	TGCGCCAGCAGCTTGGAAGGAGCGGCCTCCTACGAGCAGTACTTC	CASSLEGAASYEQYF
TRBV27	-	TRBJ2-3	-	TGTGCCAGCAGAAGCGTATCCACAGATACGCAGTATTTT	CASRSVSTDTQYF
TRBV12-3/TRBV12-4	many	TRBJ2-7	TRBD2	TGTGCCAGCAGTCCCGGGGGGTCCGACGAGCAGTACTTC	CASSPGGSDEQYF
TRBV7-2	-	TRBJ2-2	TRBD2	TGTGCCAGCAGCTTTGGGACTAGCGGGAAAGGGGAGCTGTTTTTT	CASSFGTSGKGELFF
TRBV7-2	many	TRBJ2-5	TRBD1	TGTGCCAGCAGCTTAGGGGACAGGGGAGAGACCCAGTACTTC	CASSLGDRGETQYF
TRBV28	many	TRBJ2-5	-	TGTGCCAGCAGTCAGGAGGTACAAGAGACCCAGTACTTC	CASSQEVQETQYF
TRBV5-5	few	TRBJ2-7	TRBD2	TGTGCCAGCAGCTTGGCGACCCTGGCGGGAGGACCCCAATCCTACGAGCAGTACTTC	CASSLATLAGGPQSYEQYF
TRBV6-1	many	TRBJ2-2	-	TGTGCCAGCAGTGAATACGGCACCGGGGAGCTGTTTTTT	CASSEYGTGELFF
TRBV5-1	-	TRBJ1-2	-	TGCGCCAGCAGCTTGGAGGGGGTTAACTATGGCTACACCTTC	CASSLEGVNYGYTF
TRBV10-3	-	TRBJ2-5	-	TGTGCCATCAGTGAGCGCTCCGGGGCGGCCGTGGGGATGACCCAGTACTTC	CAISERSGAAVGMTQYF
TRBV14	-	TRBJ2-4	-	TGTGCCAGCAGCCAAGATAAGGGGCCCCAAGACATTCAGTACTTC	CASSQDKGPQDIQYF
TRBV2	many	TRBJ2-7	TRBD1	TGTGCCAGCGGGACAGGGAATCCTTACGAGCAGTACTTC	CASGTGNPYEQYF
TRBV6-4	-	TRBJ1-1	-	TGTGCCAGCAGTGCCCAACGGGGGACTGAAGCTTTCTTT	CASSAQRGTEAFF
TRBV10-3	-	TRBJ2-2	-	TGTGCCATCAGTGACCTCGGGGGGCCGAACACCGGGGAGCTGTTTTTT	CAISDLGGPNTGELFF
TRBV7-2	many	TRBJ2-5	-	TGTGCCAGCAGCCCCCAACCTCCAGAGACCCAGTACTTC	CASSPQPPETQYF
TRBV6-1	many	TRBJ2-5	-	TGTGCCCTAATTAGGGAAACCCAGTACTTC	CALIRETQYF
TRBV20-1	many	TRBJ2-4	-	TGCAGTGCTATTATTCCAGTCGCGGAGGGGGACATTCAGTACTTC	CSAIIPVAEGDIQYF
TRBV10-2	many	TRBJ2-7	-	TGCGCCAGCACTGAGGGATTTTGGGGTTACGAGCAGTACTTC	CASTEGFWGYEQYF
TRBV28	many	TRBJ2-7	-	TGTGCCAGCGGTAATATGTACGAGCAGTACTTC	CASGNMYEQYF
TRBV6-1	few	TRBJ2-4	TRBD1	TGTGCCAGCCAGAAGTGGACCGTCGGACAGGGAAGGGAAAACATTCAGTACTTC	CASQKWTVGQGRENIQYF
TRBV11-2	many	TRBJ2-7	TRBD1	TGTGCCAGCAGCTTAGAGGGCAGGGGGCGCAAAACCTACGAGCAGTACTTC	CASSLEGRGRKTYEQYF
TRBV25-1	-	TRBJ1-1	-	TGTGCCAGCAGTGAATGGGAAAATGAAGCTTTCTTT	CASSEWENEAFF
TRBV6-1	-	TRBJ1-2	-	TGTGCCAGCAGTCAGGGAATCTATGGCTACACCTTC	CASSQGIYGYTF